What follows are 21 T cell receptor beta chains derived from one specimen sequenced in a study of vaccination and CD4 T cells after COVID-19. As to time point: late sampling 161 to 241 days after vaccination in a few convalescent patients. Regarding treatment: approximately 11-day PBMC culture with coronavirus spike peptide pools or control peptides (ViraFEST assay). Sequencing of the DNA from cultured CD4+ T cells was carried out with the Oncomine TCR Beta short-read assay. TCRdb itself ran the PCR reads through MiXCR, one entry per CDR3 protein. The data show some 16,000 distinct CDR3 sequences, approximately 50% seen once. These receptors' antigens are unknown. The starting material was CD4+ T cells from blood, cultured in vitro, obtained about 7 months after SARS-CoV-2 vaccination. These receptors all come from a human donor who had recovered from COVID-19.

This chain links TRBV20-1 with TRBJ2-3; D is unclear. The CDR3 consists of 15 residues. Deletions cut 4 bases from V and 0 bases from J, with 14 bases between. CDR1 is DFQATT, CDR2 SNEGSKA, per germline (reference sequence). The chain's CDR3 is CSAIPRRRSTDTQYF. The CDR3 nucleotides are TGCAGTGCTATCCCTAGGCGGCGTAGCACAGATACGCAGTATTTT.

This clonotype was picked up one time. The chain joins TRBV4-2 to TRBJ2-1; D possibly corresponds to TRBD1 (6 bases). Germline CDR1 reads LGHNA; CDR2 reads YNFKEQ. V was cut by 5 bases and J by 12 bases, with 20 bases left in between. This CDR3 spans 14 amino acids. CDR3 nucleotides: TGTGCCAGCAGCAACCAGGGGTCGGTTCGACGGCAGTTCTTC. Its translation is CASSNQGSVRRQFF.

The count of this clonotype is one. The chain carries TRBV20-1 and TRBJ2-5; 10 nucleotides match TRBD2. The CDR3 extends over 16 amino acids. With 3 bases clipped from V and 2 bases from J, the junction kept 9 bases outside the gene matches. Germline CDR1 and CDR2: DFQATT and SNEGSKA (reference sequence). The CDR3 DNA is TGCAGTGCTAGTCGACTAGCGGGCAGACTTCAAGAGACCCAGTACTTC. Translation gives CSASRLAGRLQETQYF.

V usage is TRBV28 and J usage is TRBJ1-6; 12 bases line up with TRBD1. The J segment lost 8 bases and the V segment lost 5 bases, leaving 10 bases of the junction unmatched. CDR3 length: 17 residues. The germline V gene has CDR1 MDHEN and CDR2 SYDVKM. This CDR3 is CASSKGQGAGYYSPLHF. The CDR3 nucleotides are TGTGCCAGCAGTAAGGGACAGGGGGCCGGATATTATTCACCCCTCCACTTT.

This sequence joins TRBV20-1 and TRBJ1-2, with D perhaps matching TRBD1 (5 bases). Germline lookup yields CDR1 DFQATT and CDR2 SNEGSKA (reference sequence). V lost 3 bases, J lost 3 bases, and 14 bases lay in between. This CDR3 spans 14 amino acids. The CDR3 is CSASVQDTDYGYTF. The CDR3 nucleotides are TGCAGTGCTAGTGTTCAGGACACAGACTATGGCTACACCTTC.

This chain links TRBV5-4 with TRBJ2-5; D is perhaps TRBD1 (6 bases). V lost 3 bases to trimming and J lost 2 bases, with 14 bases between them. Germline lookup yields CDR1 SGHNT and CDR2 YYREEE (reference sequence). This CDR3 has 15 amino acids. The CDR3 sequence is CASSSNGQGQETQYF. DNA for the CDR3: TGTGCCAGCAGCTCGAATGGGCAGGGGCAAGAGACCCAGTACTTC.

The chain links TRBV5-4 to TRBJ1-6; possible D gene TRBD1, 6 bases. Germline V gene lookup returns CDR1 SGHNT and CDR2 YYREEE (reference sequence). CDR3 size: 15 residues. V was pared by 1 base and J by 7 bases, with 12 bases between. The CDR3 DNA sequence: TGTGCCAGCAGCTTGTGGCAGGGGACAAATTCACCCCTCCACTTT. Amino acid sequence: CASSLWQGTNSPLHF.

The J gene is TRBJ1-5, the V gene TRBV5-1; D gene unclear. This CDR3 has 11 amino acids. Germline V gene data show CDR1 as SGHRS and CDR2 as YFSETQ. V gave up 5 bases and J gave up 4 bases, with 4 bases separating them. The CDR3 DNA is TGCGCCAGCAGGAAGAATCAGCCCCAGCATTTT. This encodes CASRKNQPQHF.

This clonotype was observed a handful of times. This rearrangement joins TRBV7-2 to TRBJ1-5, with a possible D match to TRBD1 (5 bases). The length of the CDR3 is 16 residues. V dropped 1 base and J dropped 7 bases, with 17 bases sitting between them. The germline gives CDR1 SGHTA, CDR2 FQGNSA. The CDR3 loop reads CASSLEGPPGWQPQHF. The CDR3 nucleotides are TGTGCCAGCAGCTTAGAGGGACCCCCGGGTTGGCAGCCCCAGCATTTT.

V is TRBV6-1 and J is TRBJ1-2, with a weak D call TRBD1 (5 bases). The CDR3 has 11 amino acids. CDR1 is MNHNS and CDR2 is SASEGT in the germline V gene. With 10 bases removed from V and 7 bases from J, the gap between germline ends came to 13 bases. The CDR3 is CATLAQGGYTF. The CDR3, as DNA: TGTGCCACCCTAGCCCAGGGTGGCTACACCTTC.

Here the CDR3 DNA reads TGTGCCAGTAGTATAGCATGGGCTTCAGATTCACCCCTCCACTTT. Translated: CASSIAWASDSPLHF. The chain recombines TRBV19 with TRBJ1-6, with D unresolved. The CDR3 consists of 15 residues. The ends were cut back, 1 base at V and 8 bases at J, with 12 bases in the middle. From germline, CDR1 is LNHDA and CDR2 SQIVND (reference sequence).

CDR3 DNA: TGTGCCAGCAGCTTAGAAGGGAGAGGGGGCGTCTATGGCTACACCTTC. It codes for CASSLEGRGGVYGYTF. V usage is TRBV11-3 and J usage is TRBJ1-2; 7 positions agree with TRBD1. V lost 0 bases to trimming and J lost 4 bases; unmatched junction nucleotides: 8. The CDR3 is 16 residues long. CDR1 SGHNT and CDR2 YENEEA come from the germline V gene.

On this clonotype itself: The junction does not match germline at one end; this may be a read error. CDR3 loop: CASSQGTGGETQYF. The CDR3 DNA reads TGTGCTAGCAGCCAAGGGACAGGGGGGGAGACCCAGTACTTC. The rearrangement joins TRBV7-7 to TRBJ2-5, with 11 bases aligning to TRBD1. Germline CDR1 reads SSHAT; CDR2 reads FNYEAQ (reference sequence). The CDR3 extends over 14 amino acids.

The rearrangement links TRBV5-5 to TRBJ2-5; 7 nucleotides match TRBD1. J was trimmed by 5 bases and V by 5 bases; bases with no gene match: 9. The CDR3 consists of 14 residues. Looked up from germline, CDR1 is SGHKS and CDR2 is YYEKEE (reference sequence). CDR3 coding DNA: TGTGCCAGCAGTTTTCCCAGGGGGTTGGAGACCCAGTACTTC. Its translation: CASSFPRGLETQYF.

This chain connects TRBV6-2 or TRBV6-3 to TRBJ2-1, with 8 bases that match TRBD2. The CDR3 covers 16 residues. Unmatched junction bases numbered 4, after V lost 2 bases and J lost 1 base. Germline lookup yields CDR1 MNHEY and CDR2 SVGEGT. CDR3 sequence reads: CASSYLAGGSYNEQFF. The CDR3 nucleotides read TGTGCCAGCAGTTACCTGGCGGGAGGATCCTACAATGAGCAGTTCTTC.

By share, this clonotype ranks as large. The rearrangement links TRBV6-1 to TRBJ1-2, with D perhaps TRBD1 (6 bases). The germline V gene encodes CDR1 MNHNS and CDR2 SASEGT. The CDR3 has 14 amino acids. The V end was cut by 8 bases, the J end by 4 bases, with 17 bases between. This CDR3 reads CASGLDRSPYGYTF. In nucleotides, the CDR3 is TGTGCCAGCGGCCTCGACAGGTCCCCCTATGGCTACACCTTC.

This chain links TRBV20-1 with TRBJ2-1; TRBD2 matches at 14 bases. Looked up from germline, CDR1 is DFQATT and CDR2 is SNEGSKA (reference sequence). The length of the CDR3 is 14 residues. V was clipped by 8 bases and J by 7 bases; unmatched bases: 7. CDR3 coding DNA: TGCAGTCCAAGACTAGCGGGGGGGCCTAATGAGCAGTTCTTC. This sequence encodes CSPRLAGGPNEQFF.

V is TRBV20-1 and J is TRBJ1-5; no reliable D call. The CDR3 covers 17 residues. Germline V lookup: CDR1 DFQATT, CDR2 SNEGSKA (reference sequence). Trimming shortened V by 6 bases and J by 0 bases, and 21 bases separated the two germline ends. The DNA for the CDR3 is TGCAGTGCAACGGGGAACACAGTGGGAGATAGCAATCAGCCCCAGCATTTT. Its translation: CSATGNTVGDSNQPQHF.

The chain combines TRBV20-1 with TRBJ2-1; TRBD2 aligns across 10 bases. Germline lookup yields CDR1 DFQATT and CDR2 SNEGSKA (reference sequence). This CDR3 is built from 14 residues. J was trimmed by 3 bases and V by 6 bases; bases with no gene match: 5. CDR3 DNA: TGCAGTGCGACACTAGCGGGGAACTACAATGAGCAGTTCTTC. This sequence encodes CSATLAGNYNEQFF.

V gene TRBV20-1 combines with J gene TRBJ1-2; D may be TRBD1 (5 bases). CDR1 and CDR2 (germline): DFQATT, SNEGSKA (reference sequence). The CDR3 loop spans 14 amino acids. Trimming stripped 0 bases from V and 4 bases from J, with 12 bases between. The chain's CDR3 is CSARDRERGYGYTF. CDR3 nucleotides: TGCAGTGCTAGAGACAGGGAGAGGGGCTATGGCTACACCTTC.

The chain recombines TRBV2 with TRBJ1-5; the D gene is possibly TRBD1 (5 bases). Germline CDR1 is SNHLY and CDR2 is FYNNEI. The V and J ends lost 8 bases and 7 bases respectively, with 15 bases between them. CDR3 size: 13 residues. DNA of the CDR3: TGTGCCAGCTCGAAGGGGAGAGGACAGCCCCAGCATTTT. It codes for CASSKGRGQPQHF.